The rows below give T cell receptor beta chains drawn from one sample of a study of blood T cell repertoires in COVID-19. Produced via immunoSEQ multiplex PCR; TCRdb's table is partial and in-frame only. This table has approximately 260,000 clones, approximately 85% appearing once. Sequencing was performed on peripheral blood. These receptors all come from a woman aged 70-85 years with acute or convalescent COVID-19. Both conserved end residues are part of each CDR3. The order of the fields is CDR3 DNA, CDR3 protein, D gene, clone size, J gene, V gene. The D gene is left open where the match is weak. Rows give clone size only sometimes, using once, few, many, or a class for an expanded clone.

cdr3_nt: TGCGCCAGCAGCCAAGAGAGGGCGGGCTCACCCCTCCACTTT
cdr3_aa: CASSQERAGSPLHF
d_call: -
clone_size: -
j_call: TRBJ1-6
v_call: TRBV4-1

cdr3_nt: TGCGCCAGCAGTGAAACAGAACGCCTCTACGAGCAGTACTTC
cdr3_aa: CASSETERLYEQYF
d_call: -
clone_size: once
j_call: TRBJ2-7
v_call: TRBV10-2

cdr3_nt: TGTGCCAGCACGGACGAGGGTCGAGGCTACACCTTC
cdr3_aa: CASTDEGRGYTF
d_call: -
clone_size: once
j_call: TRBJ1-2
v_call: TRBV2

cdr3_nt: TGTGCCAGCAGTGGTTCAGGAGGGCAGCCCCAGCATTTT
cdr3_aa: CASSGSGGQPQHF
d_call: -
clone_size: -
j_call: TRBJ1-5
v_call: TRBV25-1

cdr3_nt: TGTGCCAGCAGCCAAGATGGGACGGGGGTCGGAACAGATACGCAGTATTTT
cdr3_aa: CASSQDGTGVGTDTQYF
d_call: -
clone_size: -
j_call: TRBJ2-3
v_call: TRBV3-1/TRBV3-2

cdr3_nt: TGTGCCAGCAGTGAAGGTAGACTACAGAGGGGCTACACCTTC
cdr3_aa: CASSEGRLQRGYTF
d_call: -
clone_size: many
j_call: TRBJ1-2
v_call: TRBV2

cdr3_nt: TGTGCCAGTAGTCTGGCCAATTATCAGCCCCAGCATTTT
cdr3_aa: CASSLANYQPQHF
d_call: -
clone_size: -
j_call: TRBJ1-5
v_call: TRBV19

cdr3_nt: TGTGCCAGTCTAAGGAAGGCAGGGGGCGTCGCTGGCTACACCTTC
cdr3_aa: CASLRKAGGVAGYTF
d_call: TRBD1
clone_size: -
j_call: TRBJ1-2
v_call: TRBV28

cdr3_nt: TGTGCCAGCAGTGAAGCCCCGTCCAGGACTAGTCCCACCGGGGAGCTGTTTTTT
cdr3_aa: CASSEAPSRTSPTGELFF
d_call: TRBD2
clone_size: -
j_call: TRBJ2-2
v_call: TRBV2

cdr3_nt: TGTGCCAGCAGCCAAGACGGCGGGGTCCGTAATTCACCCCTCCACTTT
cdr3_aa: CASSQDGGVRNSPLHF
d_call: -
clone_size: -
j_call: TRBJ1-6
v_call: TRBV14

cdr3_nt: TGTGCCAGCGGGGCCAGCGATCAAGAGACCCAGTACTTC
cdr3_aa: CASGASDQETQYF
d_call: -
clone_size: -
j_call: TRBJ2-5
v_call: TRBV6-5

cdr3_nt: TGTGCCAGCAGCCAAGATCTCTGGCAGGGGGCAGACACCTTC
cdr3_aa: CASSQDLWQGADTF
d_call: TRBD1
clone_size: few
j_call: TRBJ1-2
v_call: TRBV14

cdr3_nt: TGTGCCAGCAGCCAAGCCCGGAGGAGCTCCTACAATGAGCAGTTCTTC
cdr3_aa: CASSQARRSSYNEQFF
d_call: -
clone_size: few
j_call: TRBJ2-1
v_call: TRBV3-1/TRBV3-2

cdr3_nt: TGTGCCAGCAGCCGCTACGGGGACCGGGGGGAGCAGTACTTC
cdr3_aa: CASSRYGDRGEQYF
d_call: -
clone_size: -
j_call: TRBJ2-7
v_call: TRBV7-8

cdr3_nt: TGTGCCATCAGCCCTGGGACTAGCGGCGAAGAGACCCAGTACTTC
cdr3_aa: CAISPGTSGEETQYF
d_call: TRBD2
clone_size: -
j_call: TRBJ2-5
v_call: TRBV10-3

cdr3_nt: TGTGCCAGCAGTCTAGCGGGGGGGCGGAGAGAGACCCAGTACTTC
cdr3_aa: CASSLAGGRRETQYF
d_call: TRBD2
clone_size: -
j_call: TRBJ2-5
v_call: TRBV11-2

cdr3_nt: TGTGCCACCAGCAGAGATCGGAATTCACCCCTCCACTTT
cdr3_aa: CATSRDRNSPLHF
d_call: -
clone_size: -
j_call: TRBJ1-6
v_call: TRBV15

cdr3_nt: TGTGCCAGCAGCTTGGGGGCGGATTCACCCCTCCACTTT
cdr3_aa: CASSLGADSPLHF
d_call: -
clone_size: -
j_call: TRBJ1-6
v_call: TRBV11-1

cdr3_nt: TGTGCCAGCTCACGTGGACAGAAGAGAGAGACCCAGTACTTC
cdr3_aa: CASSRGQKRETQYF
d_call: -
clone_size: -
j_call: TRBJ2-5
v_call: TRBV18

cdr3_nt: TGTGCCAGTAGTACAAACTCTGGGCCCCAGCATTTT
cdr3_aa: CASSTNSGPQHF
d_call: -
clone_size: -
j_call: TRBJ1-5
v_call: TRBV19

cdr3_nt: TGTGCCAGCAGCGTAGGTCCCGGGGATTATAGCAATCAGCCCCAGCATTTT
cdr3_aa: CASSVGPGDYSNQPQHF
d_call: -
clone_size: -
j_call: TRBJ1-5
v_call: TRBV9

cdr3_nt: TGTGCCAGCTCGGGACAGGGTGACAATCAGCCCCAGCATTTT
cdr3_aa: CASSGQGDNQPQHF
d_call: TRBD1
clone_size: -
j_call: TRBJ1-5
v_call: TRBV18

cdr3_nt: TGTGCCAGCAGCCCAACGGCTGGGAGGGAGCAGTACTTC
cdr3_aa: CASSPTAGREQYF
d_call: -
clone_size: once
j_call: TRBJ2-7
v_call: TRBV14

cdr3_nt: TGTGCCAGCAGCCGGAGACCTCCGGGACTCAGCGACACTGAAGCTTTCTTT
cdr3_aa: CASSRRPPGLSDTEAFF
d_call: -
clone_size: -
j_call: TRBJ1-1
v_call: TRBV4-2

cdr3_nt: TGTGCCAGCAGGAAAGGGGACTATGGCTACACCTTC
cdr3_aa: CASRKGDYGYTF
d_call: -
clone_size: -
j_call: TRBJ1-2
v_call: TRBV3-1/TRBV3-2

cdr3_nt: TGCGCCAGCAGCCGCCTCCTGGGGGGTAAGGCGAACACCGGGGAGCTGTTTTTT
cdr3_aa: CASSRLLGGKANTGELFF
d_call: -
clone_size: -
j_call: TRBJ2-2
v_call: TRBV4-1

cdr3_nt: TGTGCCAGCAGCTTAGGGGCAGGGGGCTATGGCTACACCTTC
cdr3_aa: CASSLGAGGYGYTF
d_call: TRBD1
clone_size: -
j_call: TRBJ1-2
v_call: TRBV7-2

cdr3_nt: TGCGCCAGCAGCTCGGGACAGGCGGCTGGGGCCAACGTCCTGACTTTC
cdr3_aa: CASSSGQAAGANVLTF
d_call: TRBD1
clone_size: -
j_call: TRBJ2-6
v_call: TRBV5-1

cdr3_nt: TGTGCCAGCAGCTTAGAATTCGGTGAAGCTTTCTTT
cdr3_aa: CASSLEFGEAFF
d_call: -
clone_size: -
j_call: TRBJ1-1
v_call: TRBV7-9

cdr3_nt: TGTGCCAGCAGGCCGCCGGGGGAGAACACTGAAGCTTTCTTT
cdr3_aa: CASRPPGENTEAFF
d_call: -
clone_size: -
j_call: TRBJ1-1
v_call: TRBV6-5

cdr3_nt: TGTGCCAGCAGCCGAATAGGTCGCAGGGGGTACGATGAGCAGTTCTTC
cdr3_aa: CASSRIGRRGYDEQFF
d_call: TRBD1
clone_size: -
j_call: TRBJ2-1
v_call: TRBV14

cdr3_nt: TGTGCCAGCAGCGTAGCCGGAATGGACAGGGGGCATGGCTACACCTTC
cdr3_aa: CASSVAGMDRGHGYTF
d_call: TRBD1
clone_size: -
j_call: TRBJ1-2
v_call: TRBV9

cdr3_nt: TGTGCCAGCAGCTTAGTCCGGTGGTCTGGAAACACCATATATTTT
cdr3_aa: CASSLVRWSGNTIYF
d_call: -
clone_size: once
j_call: TRBJ1-3
v_call: TRBV7-6

cdr3_nt: TGTGCCAGCAGTGCCCCAGGAGGGAACACTGAAGCTTTCTTT
cdr3_aa: CASSAPGGNTEAFF
d_call: -
clone_size: -
j_call: TRBJ1-1
v_call: TRBV25-1

cdr3_nt: TGTGCCAGCAGCTTAGGCACGGTGAACACTGAAGCTTTCTTT
cdr3_aa: CASSLGTVNTEAFF
d_call: -
clone_size: -
j_call: TRBJ1-1
v_call: TRBV7-9

cdr3_nt: TGTGCCAGCAGTGACTCCCGTCCCGAGCAGTACTTC
cdr3_aa: CASSDSRPEQYF
d_call: -
clone_size: -
j_call: TRBJ2-7
v_call: TRBV12-3/TRBV12-4

cdr3_nt: TGTGCCAGCAGCTATGGACAGGCGGACACTGAAGCTTTCTTT
cdr3_aa: CASSYGQADTEAFF
d_call: TRBD1
clone_size: -
j_call: TRBJ1-1
v_call: TRBV11-2

cdr3_nt: TGTGCCAGCAGCCCCCCTGGGACAGGGGACCAGCCCCAGCATTTT
cdr3_aa: CASSPPGTGDQPQHF
d_call: TRBD1
clone_size: -
j_call: TRBJ1-5
v_call: TRBV2

cdr3_nt: TGTGCCAGCTCACCGTTACCGGACGGGGGCTATGGCTACACCTTC
cdr3_aa: CASSPLPDGGYGYTF
d_call: -
clone_size: -
j_call: TRBJ1-2
v_call: TRBV18

cdr3_nt: TGCGCCAGCAGCCCGGGGTACGGACACACTGAAGCTTTCTTT
cdr3_aa: CASSPGYGHTEAFF
d_call: -
clone_size: -
j_call: TRBJ1-1
v_call: TRBV5-1

cdr3_nt: TGTGCCAGCAGCCAAACCGGGACAGGGCAATCAGATACGCAGTATTTT
cdr3_aa: CASSQTGTGQSDTQYF
d_call: TRBD1
clone_size: -
j_call: TRBJ2-3
v_call: TRBV7-8

cdr3_nt: TGTGCCACCAGCAACGGCGGCGGGGGTCTCGAGCAGTACTTC
cdr3_aa: CATSNGGGGLEQYF
d_call: TRBD2
clone_size: -
j_call: TRBJ2-7
v_call: TRBV15

cdr3_nt: TGTGCCAGCAGCCAGGGTAGCGGGGGTGTGCAGTATTTT
cdr3_aa: CASSQGSGGVQYF
d_call: TRBD2
clone_size: once
j_call: TRBJ2-3
v_call: TRBV3-1/TRBV3-2

cdr3_nt: TGTGCCAGCAGTTGGGCGGGGGGGAACTATGGCTACACCTTC
cdr3_aa: CASSWAGGNYGYTF
d_call: -
clone_size: -
j_call: TRBJ1-2
v_call: TRBV28

cdr3_nt: TGTGCTAGTGGCCCTATCCGGGACAGAGCTTTCTTT
cdr3_aa: CASGPIRDRAFF
d_call: TRBD1
clone_size: -
j_call: TRBJ1-1
v_call: TRBV12-5

cdr3_nt: TGCGCCAGCAGCTTGGATGAGGGGGCAAGGGAGCAGTTCTTC
cdr3_aa: CASSLDEGAREQFF
d_call: TRBD1
clone_size: -
j_call: TRBJ2-1
v_call: TRBV5-1

cdr3_nt: TGCGCCAGCAGAGGACTAGCGGGGAGGAACACCGGGGAGCTGTTTTTT
cdr3_aa: CASRGLAGRNTGELFF
d_call: TRBD2
clone_size: -
j_call: TRBJ2-2
v_call: TRBV5-1

cdr3_nt: TGTGCCAGCAGCTCGGGACAGGCAAATTATGGCTACACCTTC
cdr3_aa: CASSSGQANYGYTF
d_call: TRBD1
clone_size: -
j_call: TRBJ1-2
v_call: TRBV7-9

cdr3_nt: TGTGCTAGTGGTCAAAGCATAGCGGGCGACGAGCAGTACTTC
cdr3_aa: CASGQSIAGDEQYF
d_call: TRBD2
clone_size: -
j_call: TRBJ2-7
v_call: TRBV12-5

cdr3_nt: TGTGCCAGCAGTCAGGACAGGGGGCTGGGAGAGACCCAGTACTTC
cdr3_aa: CASSQDRGLGETQYF
d_call: TRBD1
clone_size: -
j_call: TRBJ2-5
v_call: TRBV7-8

cdr3_nt: TGCAGTGCTAGGGACATTAAGTCGTCTTTCTTT
cdr3_aa: CSARDIKSSFF
d_call: -
clone_size: -
j_call: TRBJ1-1
v_call: TRBV20-1

cdr3_nt: TGTGCCAGCAGCTCCGGACAGGTCGTGGCGTATGAGCAGTTCTTC
cdr3_aa: CASSSGQVVAYEQFF
d_call: TRBD1
clone_size: -
j_call: TRBJ2-1
v_call: TRBV5-4